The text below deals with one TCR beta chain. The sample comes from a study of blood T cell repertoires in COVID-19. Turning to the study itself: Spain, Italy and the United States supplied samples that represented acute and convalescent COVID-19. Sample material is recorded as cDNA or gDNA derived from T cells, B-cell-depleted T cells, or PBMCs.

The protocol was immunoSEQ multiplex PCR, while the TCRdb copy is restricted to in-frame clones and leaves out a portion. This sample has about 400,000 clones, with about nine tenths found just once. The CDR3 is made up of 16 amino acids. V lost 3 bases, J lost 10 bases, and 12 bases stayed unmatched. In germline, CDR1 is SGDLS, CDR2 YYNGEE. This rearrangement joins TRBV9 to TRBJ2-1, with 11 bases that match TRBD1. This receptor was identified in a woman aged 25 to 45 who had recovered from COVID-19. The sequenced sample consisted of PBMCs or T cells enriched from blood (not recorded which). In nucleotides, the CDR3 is TGTGCCAGCAGCGACCCTTCCGGACAGGGGGCGTGGGAGCAGTTCTTC. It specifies CASSDPSGQGAWEQFF.